This T cell receptor beta chain was identified during a study of blood T cell repertoires in COVID-19. Study-level background: There were acute and convalescent COVID-19 samples, and they came from the United States, Italy and Spain. In each case, the material was cDNA or gDNA derived from T cells, B-cell-depleted T cells, or PBMCs.

In the study's own analysis: From reference gene primer amplification, estimates of nucleated cell counts were derived. Measured with immunoSEQ multiplex PCR; TCRdb has only the in-frame clones, and not every one. From that table come the V and J calls and clone size; the DNA was used to work out D and trimming. The sample lists fewer than 50,000 clones; approximately 70% were seen once. This CDR3 has 15 amino acids. The germline CDR1 and CDR2 sequences are MNHNS and SASEGT. V lost 3 bases and J 1 base, leaving 12 bases between the germline ends. Source material: peripheral blood. The TCR sequence derives from an older man with acute or convalescent COVID-19. The gene calls are TRBV6-1 and TRBJ2-5, with D perhaps matching TRBD2 (6 bases). This chain's CDR3 is CASSEAGGVQETQYF. CDR3 nucleotide sequence: TGTGCCAGCAGTGAGGCAGGCGGGGTCCAAGAGACCCAGTACTTC.